Below, 26 T cell receptor beta chains from the same sample are listed, as sequenced in a study of cytomegalovirus exposure and HLA in healthy donors. Researchers ran the PCR with 60 Vbeta and 13 Jbeta primers. Libraries were prepared by immunoSEQ multiplex PCR; TCRdb keeps only in-frame clonotypes and omits some of them. The sample holds roughly 100,000 clones, roughly three fifths seen once. The specimen sequenced was PBMCs. All receptors derive from a human donor in good health.

To note about this clone: Sequence at one end of the junction differs from germline and may be a read error. The V gene is TRBV7-9, the J gene TRBJ2-3, with D possibly matching TRBD2 (7 bases). The V gene's germline CDR1 is SEHNR and CDR2 FQNEAQ (reference sequence). The CDR3 sequence is 14 residues long. CDR3 in amino acids: CASRLGGGTDTQYF. CDR3 nucleotide sequence: TGTGCCAGCAGGTTAGGGGGGGGAACAGATACGCAGTATTTT.

This clone was seen a few times. The rearrangement uses TRBV2 and TRBJ2-3; 8 bases align to TRBD2. Trimming at V came to 8 bases and at J to 2 bases, leaving 9 bases not matched to a gene. Germline values: CDR1 SNHLY, CDR2 FYNNEI. The CDR3 length is 15 residues. DNA for the CDR3: TGTGCCAGCGGGGTGGGACTAGATAACACAGATACGCAGTATTTT. Its protein product is CASGVGLDNTDTQYF.

The rearrangement uses TRBV29-1 and TRBJ2-1, with D perhaps TRBD1 (5 bases). Germline CDR1 SQVTM, CDR2 ANQGSEA. CDR3 length equals 14 residues. V gave up 5 bases and J gave up 8 bases, with 19 bases separating them. In DNA, the CDR3 is TGCAGCGTTACATCTGGAACAGGTGTCGATGAGCAGTTCTTC. This translates into CSVTSGTGVDEQFF.

The gene calls are TRBV20-1 and TRBJ2-3; D is ambiguous. Germline V gene sequence: CDR1 DFQATT, CDR2 SNEGSKA (reference sequence). This CDR3 is built from 11 residues. V was shortened by 8 bases and J by 3 bases, with 9 bases between the two germline ends. The CDR3 spells CSPSETDTQYF. CDR3 coding DNA: TGCAGTCCCTCCGAGACAGATACGCAGTATTTT.

V is TRBV7-8 and J is TRBJ2-5, with D maybe TRBD1 (6 bases). The V and J ends lost 1 base and 3 bases respectively, with 12 bases between them. CDR1 and CDR2 (germline): SGHVS, FQNEAQ. The CDR3 runs to 15 residues. CDR3 nucleotides: TGTGCCAGCAGCTTAGTCGCAGGGGCGGAAGAGACCCAGTACTTC. Protein sequence: CASSLVAGAEETQYF.

The rearrangement links TRBV10-2 to TRBJ2-2; a weak D match, TRBD2 (6 bases). The CDR3 runs to 14 residues. V was pared by 7 bases and J by 1 base, with 10 bases between. Germline V CDR1 and CDR2: WSHSY, SAAADI. The CDR3, as DNA: TGCGCCAGCATCCCCGGGGGGAACACCGGGGAGCTGTTTTTT. It codes for CASIPGGNTGELFF.

The rearrangement links TRBV5-1 to TRBJ2-1; 9 nucleotides align to TRBD2. The CDR3 is 15 amino acids. The germline V gene has CDR1 SGHRS and CDR2 YFSETQ. The junction had 6 bases not matched to a gene; V was cut back by 0 bases and J by 8 bases. CDR3 residues: CASSLAGTSSHEQFF. CDR3 nucleotide sequence: TGCGCCAGCAGCTTGGCCGGGACTAGCTCACATGAGCAGTTCTTC.

V gene TRBV4-1 combines with J gene TRBJ2-1; 14 positions agree with TRBD2. The CDR3 has 16 residues. The V gene's germline CDR1 is MGHRA and CDR2 YSYEKL. V was clipped by 5 bases and J by 9 bases; unmatched bases: 9. DNA of the CDR3: TGCGCCAGCAGCAGACTAGCGGGAGGGCTACAGGGTGAGCAGTTCTTC. Its translation is CASSRLAGGLQGEQFF.

The chain recombines TRBV2 with TRBJ1-4; 9 bases agree with TRBD1. J lost 7 bases, V lost 4 bases, and 7 bases had no gene match. The CDR3 totals 15 residues. Germline V gene sequence: CDR1 SNHLY, CDR2 FYNNEI. This CDR3 reads CASSGPGTGFEKLFF. The DNA for the CDR3 is TGTGCCAGCAGTGGCCCCGGGACAGGGTTTGAAAAACTGTTTTTT.

This chain joins TRBV14 and TRBJ2-1; possibly TRBD2 for D (5 bases). CDR3 length: 13 residues. Deletions cut 4 bases from V and 6 bases from J, with 10 bases between. The germline CDR1 and CDR2 sequences are SGHDN and FVKESK. The CDR3 loop is CASSPGLPNEQFF. CDR3 nucleotide sequence: TGTGCCAGCAGCCCCGGACTCCCCAATGAGCAGTTCTTC.

The chain links TRBV10-2 to TRBJ1-1; 8 bases agree with TRBD1. Germline loops: CDR1 WSHSY, CDR2 SAAADI. Germline trimming cut 7 bases from V and 4 bases from J; bases unmatched to any gene: 5. This CDR3 contains 13 residues. The CDR3 reads CASKQGAGTEAFF. The CDR3 bases are TGCGCCAGCAAGCAGGGGGCAGGCACTGAAGCTTTCTTT.

This clone was seen a handful of times. The chain joins TRBV19 to TRBJ2-2; TRBD2 might be the D (6 bases). Germline assignment: CDR1 LNHDA and CDR2 SQIVND (reference sequence). There are 15 residues in the CDR3. V shed 5 bases and J shed 1 base, with 11 bases lying between them. CDR3: CASSLRDWNTGELFF. In DNA form, the CDR3 reads TGTGCCAGTAGTCTAAGGGACTGGAACACCGGGGAGCTGTTTTTT. The complete variable domain, with remaining parts taken from reference TRBV19 and TRBJ2-2, reads DGGITQSPKYLFRKEGQNVTLSCEQNLNHDAMYWYRQDPGQGLRLIYYSQIVNDFQKGDIAEGYSVSREKKESFPLTVTSAQKNPTAFYLCASSLRDWNTGELFFGEGSRLTVL.

This chain links TRBV5-1 with TRBJ2-1; maybe TRBD1 (6 bases). The CDR3 extends over 15 amino acids. V lost 4 bases and J 3 bases, leaving 14 bases between the germline ends. Looked up from germline, CDR1 is SGHRS and CDR2 is YFSETQ. Here the CDR3 reads CASSETGSNYNEQFF. CDR3 DNA: TGCGCCAGCAGCGAAACAGGGTCCAACTACAATGAGCAGTTCTTC.

This clone was counted a few times. The chain carries TRBV18 and TRBJ1-1; no firm D call. V was clipped by 1 base and J by 4 bases, with 7 bases between them. There are 13 residues in the CDR3. Germline V gene lookup returns CDR1 KGHSH and CDR2 LQKENI. The CDR3 DNA reads as TGTGCCAGCTCACCACTTTCATCCACTGAAGCTTTCTTT. Encoded protein: CASSPLSSTEAFF.

The chain recombines TRBV5-6 with TRBJ2-7; D may be TRBD2 (6 bases). Germline V lookup: CDR1 SGHDT, CDR2 YYEEEE. V dropped 6 bases and J dropped 3 bases, with 19 bases sitting between them. The CDR3 covers 15 residues. The CDR3 protein is CASNTDGRGYYEQYF. CDR3 coding DNA: TGTGCCAGCAACACAGACGGCCGGGGGTACTACGAGCAGTACTTC.

This clone was recorded a few times. This sequence joins TRBV5-4 and TRBJ2-4, with a possible D match to TRBD2 (6 bases). The CDR3 runs 14 residues. V lost 3 bases, J lost 2 bases, and 9 bases lay in between. CDR1 SGHNT and CDR2 YYREEE come from the germline V gene (reference sequence). The CDR3 sequence is CASSSLASKNIQYF. The CDR3 DNA follows: TGTGCCAGCAGCTCGCTAGCGTCCAAAAACATTCAGTACTTC.

The chain links TRBV4-1 to TRBJ1-3; 8 bases line up with TRBD1. J lost 8 bases, V lost 3 bases, and 3 bases had no gene match. CDR3 length: 13 residues. Germline CDR1 MGHRA, CDR2 YSYEKL. The CDR3 DNA follows: TGCGCCAGCAGCCAGTACAGGGGGGACACCATATATTTT. Translation gives CASSQYRGDTIYF.

Only one count was recorded for this clone. A read error may account for a junction end that differs from germline. The chain couples TRBV19 to TRBJ1-4, with 9 positions matching TRBD1. The germline CDR1 and CDR2 sequences are LNHDA and SQIVND (reference sequence). This CDR3 comprises 14 residues. Here the CDR3 reads CVSTYRGLNEKLFF. The CDR3 DNA is TGTGTCAGTACATACAGGGGGCTTAATGAAAAACTGTTTTTT.

The chain recombines TRBV19 with TRBJ2-5, with TRBD1 matching 8 bases. The CDR3 contains 14 residues. J gave up 5 bases and V 4 bases, and 6 bases lay outside the gene matches. Germline V gene data show CDR1 as LNHDA and CDR2 as SQIVND (reference sequence). The CDR3 here is CASSNQGAEETQYF. CDR3 nucleotides: TGTGCCAGTAGTAATCAGGGGGCGGAGGAGACCCAGTACTTC.

The genes are TRBV5-4 and TRBJ1-1; 7 bases map to TRBD1. The CDR3 has 16 residues. The germline V gene has CDR1 SGHNT and CDR2 YYREEE (reference sequence). With V trimmed by 4 bases and J by 3 bases, 12 bases remained unmatched. Here the CDR3 reads CASSARQGRGDTEAFF. For the CDR3, the DNA is TGTGCCAGCAGCGCCCGACAGGGACGGGGTGACACTGAAGCTTTCTTT.

The V call is TRBV7-2, the J call TRBJ2-3, with TRBD2 matching 8 bases. Looked up from germline, CDR1 is SGHTA and CDR2 is FQGNSA. V dropped 3 bases and J dropped 1; count of bases not matched to a gene: 0. The CDR3 length is 14 residues. The CDR3 sequence: CASSFSGGTDTQYF. DNA of the CDR3: TGTGCCAGCAGCTTTAGCGGGGGCACAGATACGCAGTATTTT.

The rearrangement uses TRBV14 and TRBJ1-2, with 8 bases aligning to TRBD1. CDR3 length: 17 residues. The germline gives CDR1 SGHDN, CDR2 FVKESK. Unmatched junction bases numbered 8, after V lost 2 bases and J lost 0 bases. The CDR3 bases are TGTGCCAGCAGCCAACTCACGACAGGGGATTCTAACTATGGCTACACCTTC. Translated, it gives CASSQLTTGDSNYGYTF.

This clone was seen once. V is TRBV19 and J is TRBJ1-1, with D perhaps TRBD1 (5 bases). Per germline, CDR1 LNHDA and CDR2 SQIVND (reference sequence). This CDR3 spans 14 amino acids. V was trimmed by 8 bases and J by 8 bases, leaving 21 bases between them. CDR3 in DNA: TGTGCCAGTCGTAGAAGCCTGCAGGGTATAGAAGCTTTCTTT. It yields the protein CASRRSLQGIEAFF.

The chain recombines TRBV30 with TRBJ2-2; 10 bases agree with TRBD2. Per the germline V gene, CDR1 is GTSNPN and CDR2 is SVGIG (reference sequence). The CDR3 is 15 residues long. V dropped 2 bases and J dropped 5; count of bases not matched to a gene: 5. The CDR3 bases are TGTGCCTGGAGTCTAGCGGGAGTAGTTACCGGGGAGCTGTTTTTT. Amino acids: CAWSLAGVVTGELFF.

V and J are TRBV5-1 and TRBJ2-5; TRBD1 might be the D (5 bases). There are 14 residues in the CDR3. The germline V gene encodes CDR1 SGHRS and CDR2 YFSETQ. Trimming left V 4 bases short and J 1 base short, with 11 bases between. CDR3 DNA sequence: TGCGCCAGCAGCCTGGACACCGCCCAAGAGACCCAGTACTTC. Protein sequence: CASSLDTAQETQYF.

This sequence joins TRBV5-5 and TRBJ2-7; a possible D gene is TRBD2 (5 bases). The CDR3 sequence is 12 residues long. Germline V gives CDR1 SGHKS, CDR2 YYEKEE (reference sequence). V was cut by 1 base and J by 7 bases, with 9 bases left in between. As DNA, the CDR3 is TGTGCCAGCAGCTTGTTTGAGCGGGAGCAGTACTTC. It codes for CASSLFEREQYF. Variable domain in full (rest from reference TRBV5-5 and TRBJ2-7): DAGVTQSPTHLIKTRGQQVTLRCSPISGHKSVSWYQQVLGQGPQFIFQYYEKEERGRGNFPDRFSARQFPNYSSELNVNALLLGDSALYLCASSLFEREQYFGPGTRLTVT.